This TCR beta chain was identified in a study of regulatory T cells in long-lasting Graves disease. Study in general: Persistent cases were those of Graves' disease that involved over 5 years of antithyroid drugs with positive TSH receptor antibodies.

As to time point: persistent/refractory GD, antithyroid drugs over 5 years with positive TRAb. RNA isolated from PBMCs was used to make the TCR library. Germline V gives CDR1 MDHEN, CDR2 SYDVKM. This CDR3 has 16 residues. Trimming left V 6 bases short and J 6 bases short, with 21 bases between. As for this clonotype: Antigen specificity is unknown.

Study conclusions and caveats: Accuracy was perhaps lowered by the small sample size.

For TCR beta, libraries came from iRepertoire HTBI primers and Arm-PCR of CDR3 regions. As handled by the study authors: Gene usage covered over 55 TRBV and some 13 TRBJ segments. TCRdb re-analysed the multiplex PCR reads in MiXCR, keeping a single row per CDR3 protein. These V and J calls rely on TCRdb rather than the paper's analysis. The table has 650,000 to 850,000 distinct CDR3 sequences, 25% to 30% seen once. The clonotype comes from a female donor with Graves disease. The chain has TRBV28 and TRBJ1-5, with D tentatively TRBD1 (6 bases). Sequences were derived from peripheral blood mononuclear cells (PBMCs), sampled when the disease was refractory, from a patient treated with antithyroid drugs. The CDR3: CASSLDPTTGFQPQHF. CDR3 bases: TGTGCCAGCAGCCTTGACCCCACTACAGGGTTTCAGCCCCAGCATTTT.